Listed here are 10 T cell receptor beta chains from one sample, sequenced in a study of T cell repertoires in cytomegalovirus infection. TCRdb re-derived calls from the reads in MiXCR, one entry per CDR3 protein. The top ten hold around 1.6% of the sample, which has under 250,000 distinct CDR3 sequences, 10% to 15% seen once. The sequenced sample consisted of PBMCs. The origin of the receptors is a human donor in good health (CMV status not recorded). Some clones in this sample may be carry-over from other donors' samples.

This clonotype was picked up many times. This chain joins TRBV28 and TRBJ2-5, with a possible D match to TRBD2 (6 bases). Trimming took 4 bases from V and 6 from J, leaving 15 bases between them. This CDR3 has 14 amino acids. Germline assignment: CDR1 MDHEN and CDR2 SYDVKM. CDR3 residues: CASSSRDFLKTQYF. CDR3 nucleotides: TGTGCCAGCAGTTCCCGGGACTTTTTGAAGACCCAGTACTTC. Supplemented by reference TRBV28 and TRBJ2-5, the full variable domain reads DVKVTQSSRYLVKRTGEKVFLECVQDMDHENMFWYRQDPGLGLRLIYFSYDVKMKEKGDIPEGYSVSREKKERFSLILESASTNQTSMYLCASSSRDFLKTQYFGPGTRLLVL.

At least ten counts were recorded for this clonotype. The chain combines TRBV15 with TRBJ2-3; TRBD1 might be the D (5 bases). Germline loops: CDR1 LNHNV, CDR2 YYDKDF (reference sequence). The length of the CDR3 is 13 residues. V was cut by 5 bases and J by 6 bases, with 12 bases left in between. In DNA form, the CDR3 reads TGTGCCACCAGCCAGCCAGGGCCCGATACGCAGTATTTT. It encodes CATSQPGPDTQYF.

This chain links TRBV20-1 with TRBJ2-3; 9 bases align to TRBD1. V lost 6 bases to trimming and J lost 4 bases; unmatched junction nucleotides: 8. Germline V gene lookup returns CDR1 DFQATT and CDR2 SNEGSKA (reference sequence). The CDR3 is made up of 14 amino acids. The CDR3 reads CSAVQGAIADTQYF. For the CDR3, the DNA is TGCAGTGCCGTACAGGGGGCTATCGCAGATACGCAGTATTTT.

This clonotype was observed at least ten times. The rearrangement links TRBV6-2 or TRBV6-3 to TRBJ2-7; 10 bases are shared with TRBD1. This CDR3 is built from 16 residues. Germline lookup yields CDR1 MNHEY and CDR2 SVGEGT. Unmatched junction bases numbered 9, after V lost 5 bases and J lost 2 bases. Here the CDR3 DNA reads TGTGCCAGCAGTAACCGTCCCGGGACAGGGGCCTACGAGCAGTACTTC. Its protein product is CASSNRPGTGAYEQYF.

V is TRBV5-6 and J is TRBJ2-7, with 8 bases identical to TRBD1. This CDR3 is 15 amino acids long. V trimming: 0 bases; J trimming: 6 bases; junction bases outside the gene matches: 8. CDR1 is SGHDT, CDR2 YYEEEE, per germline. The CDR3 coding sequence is TGTGCCAGCAGCTTGGAGGGGACAGGACTGGTCGAGCAGTACTTC. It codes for CASSLEGTGLVEQYF.

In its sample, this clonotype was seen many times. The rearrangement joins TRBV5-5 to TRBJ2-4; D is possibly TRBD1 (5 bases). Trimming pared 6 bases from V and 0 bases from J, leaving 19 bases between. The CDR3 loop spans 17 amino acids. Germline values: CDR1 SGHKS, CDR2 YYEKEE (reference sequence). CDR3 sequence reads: CASTSFRQGLAKNIQYF. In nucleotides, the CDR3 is TGTGCCAGCACCTCTTTTCGGCAGGGTCTAGCCAAAAACATTCAGTACTTC.

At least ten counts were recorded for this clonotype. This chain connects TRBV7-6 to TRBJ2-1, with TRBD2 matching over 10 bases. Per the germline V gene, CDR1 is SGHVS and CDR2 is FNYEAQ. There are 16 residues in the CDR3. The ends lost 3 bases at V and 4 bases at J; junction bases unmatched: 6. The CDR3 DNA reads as TGTGCCAGCAGCTTGGAGTTAGCGGGAGGATACAATGAGCAGTTCTTC. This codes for CASSLELAGGYNEQFF. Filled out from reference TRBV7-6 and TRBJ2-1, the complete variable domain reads GAGVSQSPRYKVTKRGQDVALRCDPISGHVSLYWYRQALGQGPEFLTYFNYEAQQDKSGLPNDRFSAERPEGSISTLTIQRTEQRDSAMYRCASSLELAGGYNEQFFGPGTRLTVL.

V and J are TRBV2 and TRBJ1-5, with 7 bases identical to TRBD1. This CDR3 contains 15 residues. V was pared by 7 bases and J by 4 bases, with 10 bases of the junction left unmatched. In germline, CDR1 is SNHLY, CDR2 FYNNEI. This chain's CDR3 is CASTQGGQGNQPQHF. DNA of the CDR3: TGTGCCAGCACCCAGGGGGGACAAGGGAATCAGCCCCAGCATTTT.

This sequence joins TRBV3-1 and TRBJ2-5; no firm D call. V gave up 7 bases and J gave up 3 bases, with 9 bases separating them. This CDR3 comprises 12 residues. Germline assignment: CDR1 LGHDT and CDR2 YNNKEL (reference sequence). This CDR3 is CASNRPKETQYF. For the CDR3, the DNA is TGTGCCAGCAACCGACCTAAAGAGACCCAGTACTTC.

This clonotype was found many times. Here the CDR3 reads CASSIDGATDTQYF. The DNA of the CDR3 is TGTGCCAGTAGTATAGATGGGGCCACAGATACGCAGTATTTT. This chain connects TRBV19 to TRBJ2-3, with D tentatively TRBD1 (5 bases). Per germline, CDR1 LNHDA and CDR2 SQIVND (reference sequence). The CDR3 sequence is 14 residues long. Trimming removed 0 bases at V and 2 bases at J, with 6 bases between.